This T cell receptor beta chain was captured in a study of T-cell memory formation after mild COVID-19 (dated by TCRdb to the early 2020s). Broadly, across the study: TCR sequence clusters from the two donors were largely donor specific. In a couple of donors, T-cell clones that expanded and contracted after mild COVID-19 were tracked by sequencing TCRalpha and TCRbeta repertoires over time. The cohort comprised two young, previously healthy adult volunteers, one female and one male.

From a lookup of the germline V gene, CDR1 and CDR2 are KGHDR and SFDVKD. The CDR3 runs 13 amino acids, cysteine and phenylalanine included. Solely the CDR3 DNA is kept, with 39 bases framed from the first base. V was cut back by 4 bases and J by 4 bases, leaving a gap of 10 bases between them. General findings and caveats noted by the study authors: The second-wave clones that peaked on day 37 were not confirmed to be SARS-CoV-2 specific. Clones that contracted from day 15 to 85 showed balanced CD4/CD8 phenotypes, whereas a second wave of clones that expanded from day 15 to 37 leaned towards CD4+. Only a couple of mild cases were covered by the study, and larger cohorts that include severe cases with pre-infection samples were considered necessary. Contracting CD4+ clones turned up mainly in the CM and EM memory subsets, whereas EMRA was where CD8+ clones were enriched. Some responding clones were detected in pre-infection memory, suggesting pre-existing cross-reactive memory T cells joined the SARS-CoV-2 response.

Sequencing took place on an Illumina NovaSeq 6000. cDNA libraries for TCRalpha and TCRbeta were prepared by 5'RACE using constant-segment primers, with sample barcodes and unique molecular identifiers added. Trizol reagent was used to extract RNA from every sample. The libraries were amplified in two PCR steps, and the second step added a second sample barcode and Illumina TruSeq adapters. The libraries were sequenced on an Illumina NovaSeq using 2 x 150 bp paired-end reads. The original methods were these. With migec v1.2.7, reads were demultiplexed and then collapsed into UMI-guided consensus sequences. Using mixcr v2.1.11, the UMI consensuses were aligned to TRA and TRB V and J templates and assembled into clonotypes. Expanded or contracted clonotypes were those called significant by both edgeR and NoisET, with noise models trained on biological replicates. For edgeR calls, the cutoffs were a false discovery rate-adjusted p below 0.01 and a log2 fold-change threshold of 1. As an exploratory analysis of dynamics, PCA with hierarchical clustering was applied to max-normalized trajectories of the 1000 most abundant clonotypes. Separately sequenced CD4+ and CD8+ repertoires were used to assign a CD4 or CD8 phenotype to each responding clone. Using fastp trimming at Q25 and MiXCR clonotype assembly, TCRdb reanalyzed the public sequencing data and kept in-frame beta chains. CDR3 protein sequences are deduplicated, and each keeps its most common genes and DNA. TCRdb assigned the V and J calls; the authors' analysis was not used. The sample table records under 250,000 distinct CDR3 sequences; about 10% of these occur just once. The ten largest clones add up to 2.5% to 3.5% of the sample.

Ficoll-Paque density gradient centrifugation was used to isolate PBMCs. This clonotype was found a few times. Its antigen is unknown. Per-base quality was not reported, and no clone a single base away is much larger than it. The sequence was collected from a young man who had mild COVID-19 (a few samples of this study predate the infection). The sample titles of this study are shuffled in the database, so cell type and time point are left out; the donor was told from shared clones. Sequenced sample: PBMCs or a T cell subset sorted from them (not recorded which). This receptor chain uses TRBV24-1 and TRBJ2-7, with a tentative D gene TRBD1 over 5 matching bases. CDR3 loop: CATSEKGCYEQYF. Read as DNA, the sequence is TGTGCCACCAGTGAGAAGGGGTGTTACGAGCAGTACTTC.